This T cell receptor beta chain was retrieved from a study of T-cell memory formation after mild COVID-19. Study-wide background: In these data, TCR clusters were largely donor specific. Study conclusions and caveats: Proof of SARS-CoV-2 specificity was absent for the second-wave clones that crested on day 37.

This clonotype has a handful of counts. What it recognizes is unknown. cDNA libraries for TCR alpha and TCR beta, carrying sample barcodes and UMIs, came from 5'RACE with constant-segment primers. TCRdb called the 5' RACE reads again in MiXCR, with one record for every CDR3 protein. Of about 350,000 distinct CDR3 sequences in the sample, approximately 15% were seen once. This CDR3 comprises 13 residues. The sequenced sample consisted of PBMCs or a T cell subset sorted from them (not recorded which). This clonotype originated in a man between 18 and 35 years old who had mild COVID-19 (a few samples of this study predate the infection). Cell type and time point are not known. V and J are TRBV21-1 and TRBJ2-7; the table's D gene call, TRBD1, was not cross checked with the DNA. TRBV21-1 has pseudogene status. The CDR3 loop is CASSNRGQMEQYF. In DNA form, the CDR3 reads TGTGCCAGCAGCAATAGGGGTCAAATGGAGCAGTACTTC.